This T cell receptor (beta chain) emerged from a study of beta chain features in type 1 diabetes. Study-wide results and caveats: Moderate but significant shortening of TCRB CDR3s was recorded in all four CD4+ subsets from Type 1 diabetes patients. Junctions at VDJ sites from type 1 diabetes patients had fewer insertions and more deletions. Patients' naive, central memory and Treg TCRB repertoires seemed closer to one another than those of healthy donors.

Since all of the isolated RNA was reverse transcribed, expressed TCRB transcripts were what got sequenced. Sequencing was performed with immunoSEQ multiplex PCR; in TCRdb, only in-frame clones are kept and a portion is missing. This sample has fewer than 400,000 clones, with around 9% found just once. In its sample, this clone was seen a few times. The antigen is unknown. V shed 0 bases and J 1 base; nucleotides not matched to a gene: 13. This CDR3 spans 21 amino acids. Per germline, CDR1 LGHNA and CDR2 YSLEER. This TCR was recovered from a man aged 30 to 39 with type 1 diabetes. Sequencing used central memory CD4+ T cells from blood. V and J are TRBV4-3 and TRBJ2-6; 9 positions agree with TRBD1. The CDR3, as DNA: TGCGCCAGCAGCCAAGAAGGTCTAGGACAGGGGCGAGTATCTGGGGCCAACGTCCTGACTTTC. It is translated as CASSQEGLGQGRVSGANVLTF.